The rows below give T cell receptor beta chains drawn from one sample of a study of control samples from healthy donors and cancer patients. Sequencing used immunoSEQ multiplex PCR; TCRdb keeps in-frame clones, though not all of them. Of about 190,000 clones listed, 91% are singletons. Sample: blood. All receptors come from a man aged 25-45 years in good health. CDR3s include the opening cysteine and the closing phenylalanine or tryptophan. The order of the fields is clone size, V gene, D gene, J gene, CDR3 protein, CDR3 DNA. The D gene is left open where the match is weak. A row's size may be missing; if present it is once, few, many or a size class.

clone size: -; V gene: TRBV5-1; D gene: TRBD2; J gene: TRBJ2-2; CDR3 protein: CASSASGGLHNTGELFF; CDR3 DNA: TGCGCCAGCAGCGCTAGCGGGGGCCTTCATAACACCGGGGAGCTGTTTTTT
clone size: -; V gene: TRBV6-1; D gene: -; J gene: TRBJ1-2; CDR3 protein: CASSERTLGYTF; CDR3 DNA: TGTGCCAGCAGTGAAAGGACCTTAGGCTACACCTTC
clone size: once; V gene: TRBV19; D gene: TRBD1; J gene: TRBJ2-3; CDR3 protein: CASSRGQDIFDPQYF; CDR3 DNA: TGTGCCAGTAGTAGGGGACAGGACATCTTTGATCCGCAGTATTTT
clone size: -; V gene: TRBV7-9; D gene: -; J gene: TRBJ2-2; CDR3 protein: CAPPGDTGELFF; CDR3 DNA: TGTGCCCCCCCAGGTGACACCGGGGAGCTGTTTTTT
clone size: -; V gene: TRBV3-1/TRBV3-2; D gene: TRBD1; J gene: TRBJ1-6; CDR3 protein: CASSRTGDNSPLHF; CDR3 DNA: TGTGCCAGCAGCCGGACAGGGGATAATTCACCCCTCCACTTT
clone size: once; V gene: TRBV19; D gene: -; J gene: TRBJ2-7; CDR3 protein: CASSRVTGSDYEQYF; CDR3 DNA: TGTGCCAGTAGTAGAGTTACAGGGTCGGACTACGAGCAGTACTTC
clone size: -; V gene: TRBV5-1; D gene: -; J gene: TRBJ2-1; CDR3 protein: CASSLGLIGQAVNEQFF; CDR3 DNA: TGCGCCAGCAGCTTAGGGCTGATCGGGCAGGCAGTGAATGAGCAGTTCTTC
clone size: -; V gene: TRBV5-1; D gene: TRBD1; J gene: TRBJ1-2; CDR3 protein: CASSFTGANYGYTF; CDR3 DNA: TGCGCCAGCAGCTTTACAGGGGCTAACTATGGCTACACCTTC
clone size: -; V gene: TRBV24-1; D gene: -; J gene: TRBJ2-7; CDR3 protein: CATMVPPIPYEQYF; CDR3 DNA: TGTGCCACCATGGTTCCGCCCATCCCCTACGAGCAGTACTTC
clone size: few; V gene: TRBV12-3/TRBV12-4; D gene: -; J gene: TRBJ2-7; CDR3 protein: CASSFAYEQYF; CDR3 DNA: TGTGCCAGCAGTTTTGCCTACGAGCAGTACTTC
clone size: -; V gene: TRBV3-1/TRBV3-2; D gene: -; J gene: TRBJ2-2; CDR3 protein: CASSRRGTGELFF; CDR3 DNA: TGTGCCAGCAGCCGTAGAGGGACCGGGGAGCTGTTTTTT
clone size: -; V gene: TRBV2; D gene: TRBD1; J gene: TRBJ1-1; CDR3 protein: CASRGQGGRTEAFF; CDR3 DNA: TGTGCCAGCAGGGGACAGGGGGGTAGGACTGAAGCTTTCTTT
clone size: -; V gene: TRBV11-2; D gene: -; J gene: TRBJ1-1; CDR3 protein: CASSLAHSGPNTEAFF; CDR3 DNA: TGTGCCAGCAGCTTAGCCCATAGCGGGCCGAACACTGAAGCTTTCTTT
clone size: -; V gene: TRBV5-4; D gene: TRBD2; J gene: TRBJ2-3; CDR3 protein: CASSSGLAGDGDTQYF; CDR3 DNA: TGTGCCAGCAGCTCCGGACTAGCGGGGGACGGAGATACGCAGTATTTT
clone size: once; V gene: TRBV3-1/TRBV3-2; D gene: -; J gene: TRBJ1-2; CDR3 protein: CASSQGFGSYGYTF; CDR3 DNA: TGTGCCAGCAGCCAAGGGTTCGGGAGCTATGGCTACACCTTC
clone size: -; V gene: TRBV6-5; D gene: TRBD1; J gene: TRBJ1-4; CDR3 protein: CASSSTGQGSEKLFF; CDR3 DNA: TGTGCCAGCAGTTCCACGGGACAGGGAAGTGAAAAACTGTTTTTT
clone size: -; V gene: TRBV12-2; D gene: -; J gene: TRBJ1-1; CDR3 protein: CASRLAGHLLDTEAFF; CDR3 DNA: TGTGCAAGTCGCTTAGCGGGACACCTCCTGGACACTGAAGCTTTCTTT
clone size: -; V gene: TRBV6-5; D gene: TRBD1; J gene: TRBJ1-2; CDR3 protein: CAIWTGGYGYTF; CDR3 DNA: TGTGCCATATGGACAGGGGGGTATGGCTACACCTTC
clone size: -; V gene: TRBV7-8; D gene: -; J gene: TRBJ2-7; CDR3 protein: CASSLVSQWRTGPANEQYF; CDR3 DNA: TGTGCCAGCAGCTTAGTATCCCAGTGGAGGACCGGTCCCGCAAACGAGCAGTACTTC
clone size: -; V gene: TRBV18; D gene: -; J gene: TRBJ2-3; CDR3 protein: CASSLGQISTDTQYF; CDR3 DNA: TGTGCCAGCTCACTCGGACAGATTAGCACAGATACGCAGTATTTT
clone size: -; V gene: TRBV7-9; D gene: -; J gene: TRBJ2-7; CDR3 protein: CASGVGSYEQYF; CDR3 DNA: TGTGCCAGCGGGGTGGGATCCTACGAGCAGTACTTC
clone size: -; V gene: TRBV30; D gene: TRBD1; J gene: TRBJ2-7; CDR3 protein: CAWRPLQGARDEQYF; CDR3 DNA: TGTGCCTGGAGGCCTCTACAGGGGGCGAGAGACGAGCAGTACTTC
clone size: -; V gene: TRBV14; D gene: -; J gene: TRBJ2-2; CDR3 protein: CASSQSRTGELFF; CDR3 DNA: TGTGCCAGCAGCCAATCCCGCACCGGGGAGCTGTTTTTT
clone size: -; V gene: TRBV5-1; D gene: -; J gene: TRBJ1-2; CDR3 protein: CASSYARGEGYGYTF; CDR3 DNA: TGCGCCAGCAGCTATGCAAGGGGCGAGGGCTATGGCTACACCTTC
clone size: -; V gene: TRBV7-8; D gene: -; J gene: TRBJ1-6; CDR3 protein: CASSLEGGLRNSPLHF; CDR3 DNA: TGTGCCAGCAGCTTAGAAGGGGGGCTTCGCAATTCACCCCTCCACTTT
clone size: -; V gene: TRBV7-2; D gene: -; J gene: TRBJ2-3; CDR3 protein: CASSLGGDVLLAADTQYF; CDR3 DNA: TGTGCCAGCAGCTTAGGGGGGGACGTCTTGCTGGCCGCAGATACGCAGTATTTT
clone size: -; V gene: TRBV9; D gene: TRBD1; J gene: TRBJ2-7; CDR3 protein: CASSATGYYEQYF; CDR3 DNA: TGTGCCAGCAGCGCGACAGGGTACTACGAGCAGTACTTC
clone size: -; V gene: TRBV2; D gene: -; J gene: TRBJ2-7; CDR3 protein: CASSESGAGEQYF; CDR3 DNA: TGTGCCAGCAGTGAATCGGGGGCCGGGGAGCAGTACTTC
clone size: -; V gene: TRBV28; D gene: TRBD1; J gene: TRBJ1-6; CDR3 protein: CASTSFPGQNNSPLHF; CDR3 DNA: TGTGCCAGCACTTCGTTTCCGGGACAGAATAATTCACCCCTCCACTTT
clone size: -; V gene: TRBV7-3; D gene: -; J gene: TRBJ2-1; CDR3 protein: CASSPGTASYNEQFF; CDR3 DNA: TGTGCCAGCAGTCCCGGGACCGCCTCCTACAATGAGCAGTTCTTC
clone size: few; V gene: TRBV24-1; D gene: -; J gene: TRBJ2-3; CDR3 protein: CATSVGGLGIRDTQYF; CDR3 DNA: TGTGCCACCAGCGTTGGGGGACTGGGAATCCGAGATACGCAGTATTTT
clone size: -; V gene: TRBV6-5; D gene: -; J gene: TRBJ1-5; CDR3 protein: CASGRVGEPQHF; CDR3 DNA: TGTGCCAGCGGGCGGGTAGGGGAGCCCCAGCATTTT
clone size: -; V gene: TRBV9; D gene: TRBD1; J gene: TRBJ1-1; CDR3 protein: CASSPTDRANTEAFF; CDR3 DNA: TGTGCCAGCAGCCCGACGGACAGGGCGAACACTGAAGCTTTCTTT
clone size: -; V gene: TRBV5-8; D gene: -; J gene: TRBJ1-6; CDR3 protein: CASSLVADGHF; CDR3 DNA: TGTGCCAGCAGCTTGGTCGCTGACGGCCACTTT
clone size: -; V gene: TRBV27; D gene: -; J gene: TRBJ1-5; CDR3 protein: CASSLNGWGNQPQHF; CDR3 DNA: TGTGCCAGCAGTTTAAACGGGTGGGGCAATCAGCCCCAGCATTTT
clone size: once; V gene: TRBV13; D gene: -; J gene: TRBJ2-3; CDR3 protein: CASRPASGPRTDTQYF; CDR3 DNA: TGTGCCAGCAGACCCGCGTCCGGACCGCGCACAGATACGCAGTATTTT
clone size: -; V gene: TRBV30; D gene: TRBD2; J gene: TRBJ2-3; CDR3 protein: CAWSLAGVRTDTQYF; CDR3 DNA: TGTGCCTGGAGCCTAGCGGGGGTCAGGACAGATACGCAGTATTTT
clone size: -; V gene: TRBV5-1; D gene: TRBD1; J gene: TRBJ1-4; CDR3 protein: CASSLPTGTNEKLFF; CDR3 DNA: TGCGCCAGCAGCTTGCCGACAGGGACTAATGAAAAACTGTTTTTT
clone size: -; V gene: TRBV5-1; D gene: -; J gene: TRBJ1-1; CDR3 protein: CASSLRDMGKMNTEAFF; CDR3 DNA: TGCGCCAGCAGCCTCAGGGATATGGGGAAGATGAACACTGAAGCTTTCTTT
clone size: -; V gene: TRBV30; D gene: TRBD1; J gene: TRBJ1-2; CDR3 protein: CAWTKDRVWGYTF; CDR3 DNA: TGTGCCTGGACTAAAGACAGGGTTTGGGGCTACACCTTC
clone size: -; V gene: TRBV19; D gene: TRBD2; J gene: TRBJ2-1; CDR3 protein: CASSIMRGGAYEQFF; CDR3 DNA: TGTGCCAGTAGTATAATGCGCGGGGGGGCGTATGAGCAGTTCTTC
clone size: -; V gene: TRBV7-8; D gene: -; J gene: TRBJ1-2; CDR3 protein: CASTPRVNYGYTF; CDR3 DNA: TGTGCCAGCACCCCTCGGGTTAACTATGGCTACACCTTC
clone size: few; V gene: TRBV6-1; D gene: TRBD1; J gene: TRBJ1-2; CDR3 protein: CASSEASTGLYGYTF; CDR3 DNA: TGTGCCAGCAGTGAAGCTTCGACAGGGCTTTATGGCTACACCTTC
clone size: -; V gene: TRBV4-1; D gene: TRBD1; J gene: TRBJ2-2; CDR3 protein: CASRGQGRTGELFF; CDR3 DNA: TGCGCCAGCAGGGGACAGGGTAGGACCGGGGAGCTGTTTTTT
clone size: medium-sized; V gene: TRBV30; D gene: TRBD1; J gene: TRBJ1-1; CDR3 protein: CAWSAWTGNTEAFF; CDR3 DNA: TGTGCCTGGAGTGCCTGGACAGGGAACACTGAAGCTTTCTTT
clone size: -; V gene: TRBV20-1; D gene: -; J gene: TRBJ1-2; CDR3 protein: CSASSSRRFNYGYTF; CDR3 DNA: TGCAGTGCTAGTTCTTCTAGGAGGTTTAACTATGGCTACACCTTC
clone size: -; V gene: TRBV19; D gene: TRBD1; J gene: TRBJ1-3; CDR3 protein: CASSMWGQHSGNTIYF; CDR3 DNA: TGTGCCAGTAGTATGTGGGGACAGCACTCTGGAAACACCATATATTTT
clone size: -; V gene: TRBV5-1; D gene: -; J gene: TRBJ2-2; CDR3 protein: CASTVSTSTGELFF; CDR3 DNA: TGCGCCAGCACCGTCTCCACGAGCACCGGGGAGCTGTTTTTT
clone size: -; V gene: TRBV7-2; D gene: TRBD2; J gene: TRBJ2-7; CDR3 protein: CASSLVGLAGVSSYEQYF; CDR3 DNA: TGTGCCAGCAGCTTAGTTGGACTAGCGGGGGTGAGCTCCTACGAGCAGTACTTC
clone size: -; V gene: TRBV9; D gene: -; J gene: TRBJ1-1; CDR3 protein: CASSVSGRGRNTEAFF; CDR3 DNA: TGTGCCAGCAGCGTTTCTGGTCGAGGACGGAACACTGAAGCTTTCTTT
clone size: -; V gene: TRBV9; D gene: -; J gene: TRBJ1-2; CDR3 protein: CASSVVDQVDYGYTF; CDR3 DNA: TGTGCCAGCAGCGTAGTGGACCAAGTGGACTATGGCTACACCTTC
clone size: -; V gene: TRBV24-1; D gene: -; J gene: TRBJ2-7; CDR3 protein: CATSARSSEQYF; CDR3 DNA: TGTGCCACCAGTGCCCGGTCGAGCGAGCAGTACTTC
clone size: once; V gene: TRBV14; D gene: -; J gene: TRBJ1-4; CDR3 protein: CASSPWVGTNEKLFF; CDR3 DNA: TGTGCCAGCAGCCCTTGGGTGGGGACTAATGAAAAACTGTTTTTT
clone size: -; V gene: TRBV9; D gene: TRBD1; J gene: TRBJ1-1; CDR3 protein: CASSGSQGGTEAFF; CDR3 DNA: TGTGCCAGCAGCGGGTCCCAGGGGGGCACTGAAGCTTTCTTT
clone size: -; V gene: TRBV15; D gene: -; J gene: TRBJ2-1; CDR3 protein: CATSSSSRYNEQFF; CDR3 DNA: TGTGCCACCAGCAGTTCAAGCAGATACAATGAGCAGTTCTTC
clone size: -; V gene: TRBV19; D gene: -; J gene: TRBJ1-3; CDR3 protein: CASSIPSGASGNTIYF; CDR3 DNA: TGTGCCAGTAGTATCCCCTCGGGGGCGAGCGGAAACACCATATATTTT
clone size: -; V gene: TRBV5-5; D gene: -; J gene: TRBJ1-5; CDR3 protein: CASSPYYSNQPQHF; CDR3 DNA: TGTGCCAGCAGCCCCTATTATAGCAATCAGCCCCAGCATTTT